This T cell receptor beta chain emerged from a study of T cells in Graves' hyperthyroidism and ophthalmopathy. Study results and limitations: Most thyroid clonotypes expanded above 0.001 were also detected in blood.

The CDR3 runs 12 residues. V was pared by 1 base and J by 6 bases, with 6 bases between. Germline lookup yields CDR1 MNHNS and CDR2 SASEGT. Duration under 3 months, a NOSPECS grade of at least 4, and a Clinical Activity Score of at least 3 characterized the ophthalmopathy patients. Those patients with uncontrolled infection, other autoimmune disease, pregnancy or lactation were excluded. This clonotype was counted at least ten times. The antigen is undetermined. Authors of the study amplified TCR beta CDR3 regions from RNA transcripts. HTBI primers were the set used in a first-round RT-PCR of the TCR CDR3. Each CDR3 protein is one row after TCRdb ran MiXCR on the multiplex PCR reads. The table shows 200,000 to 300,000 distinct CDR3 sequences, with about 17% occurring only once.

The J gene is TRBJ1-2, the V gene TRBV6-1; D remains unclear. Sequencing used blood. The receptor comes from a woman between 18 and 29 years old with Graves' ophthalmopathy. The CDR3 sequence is CASSEVDNGYTF. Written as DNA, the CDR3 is TGTGCCAGCAGTGAAGTCGACAATGGCTACACCTTC.